The text below deals with one TCR beta chain. The target of this receptor is not known. This sample stems from a study of monozygotic twins with inflammatory bowel disease (dated by TCRdb to between 2018 and 2021). A note on the overall study: The full study comprised about 28 monozygotic twin pairs: nine German pairs (four IBD-concordant, five IBD-discordant) and 19 IBD-discordant Danish pairs. Each individual had, on average, about 151 000 unique TCRalpha sequences and 181 000 unique TCRbeta sequences available for analysis. The search for disease-associated traits relied mainly on comparing, within discordant pairs, IBD patients with their genetically identical healthy co-twins.

Based on the germline V gene (reference sequence), the CDR1 and CDR2 sequences are LNHNV and YYDKDF. Its CDR3 holds 16 amino acids, cysteine through phenylalanine. No DNA accompanies this entry. A roughly 2.6 ml peripheral blood sample was drawn into PAXgene tubes per donor and stored at -80°C. Without any T cell sorting, total RNA was extracted from whole blood using the PAXgene blood miRNA kit on an automated QIAcube. Peripheral blood from monozygotic twin pairs, either concordant or discordant for inflammatory bowel disease, underwent deep TCRalpha and TCRbeta repertoire profiling that used unique molecular barcoding. Smoking habits were recorded for all twin pairs, and each individual was classified as a current, former or never smoker. Results the study describes overall, beyond this receptor: IBD patients shared fewer clonotypes with other individuals than healthy twins did, most markedly in patients showing signs of disease activity. A decrease in TCRbeta repertoire diversity, as measured by inverse Simpson index, was observed in IBD patients compared with their healthy co-twins. Background noise and inter-individual variability may have been introduced into the repertoires by the differing immunosuppressive treatments among patients. No single strong signal or clonotype linked to IBD turned up in the results, so the idea that one exists was not supported. Repertoire similarity did not differ between concordant and discordant twins, which could be due to limited statistical power. Distinction between different T cell subtypes could not be achieved in the analysis.

Libraries were made using 5' RACE. Preparation of each TCR library used approximately 4,000 ng of total RNA. For each sample, cDNA synthesis with SMARTScribe reverse transcriptase was split into eight separate reactions. During cDNA synthesis, template switching was used to introduce unique molecular identifiers that contained a 6-nucleotide sample barcode. TCRalpha and TCRbeta cDNA was amplified in two nested PCRs of roughly 17 and 9 cycles, and bead purification was carried out after each PCR. Before amplification, the cDNA was treated with uracil DNA-glycosylase and purified using the QIAquick PCR purification kit. In the second PCR, Illumina TruSeq-compatible adapters and sample-specific barcodes were added. Library quality and concentration were checked on TapeStation and Qubit, and libraries were pooled at around 4.9 ng each. Pooled libraries were sequenced on an Illumina HiSeq2500 single-index Rapid Run with 2 x 100 bp reads and custom sequencing primers. Under the source paper's analysis protocol: PCR and sequencing errors were corrected by UMI-based consensus assembly using MiGEC version 1.2.6. MiXCR version 2.1.1 handled V(D)J alignment, clonotype assembly and CDR3 extraction. Gene usage, clonotype sharing and MAIT/NKT TCR abundance were normalised by analysing the top 1000, 10 000 and 20 000 clonotypes per sample. After downsampling to 27 000 UMIs, diversity was calculated as the inverse Simpson index using the vegan R package. Paired Mann-Whitney U tests were applied to discordant twin pairs, and Benjamini-Hochberg correction was used for multiple testing. TCRdb reprocessed the reads, reporting each CDR3 protein sequence once and no DNA. The V and J calls and clone size are TCRdb's, not the authors'. The table held for this sample gives 440,000 or so distinct CDR3 sequences. Approximately 2.3% of the sample comes from the top ten.

Sample: blood. In this chain, TRBV15 is recombined with TRBJ2-5; with no DNA, the TCRdb D assignment of TRBD2 cannot be verified. This receptor was obtained from a human donor with ulcerative colitis or Crohn's disease, or a healthy co-twin of an affected twin (not recorded which). The CDR3 protein sequence reads: CATSRGSSGSQETQYF. The CDR3, completed at both ends by the reference TRBV15 and TRBJ2-5 genes, gives the full variable domain DAMVIQNPRYQVTQFGKPVTLSCSQTLNHNVMYWYQQKSSQAPKLLFHYYDKDFNNEADTPDNFQSRRPNTSFCFLDIRSPGLGDTAMYLCATSRGSSGSQETQYFGPGTRLLVL.